Described below is a single TCR beta chain sequence and its context. It lacks a known antigen. Nothing much larger sits one base from this clone, and base qualities are not available. TCR CDR3 regions were amplified from genomic DNA by multiplex PCR using the deep immunoSEQ assay. For each cell subset, the extracted genomic DNA was distributed evenly across all wells of several immunoSEQ 96-well plates, and each plate served as one replicate. For unsorted PBMC, each replicate PCR was loaded with roughly 330 ng genomic DNA, equivalent to 30,000 or so T cell genomes. Ten immunoSEQ deep assay plates were used to sequence the unsorted PBMC genomic DNA. Purified libraries were quantified with a Qubit 3.0 fluorometer, sized on a Bioanalyzer 2100, and re-quantified with the KAPA Library Quantification kit. A separate single-read 150-cycle Illumina NextSeq 550 flow cell was used to sequence each immunoSEQ 96-well plate. The original methods were these. Because only junctional sequences without quality scores were contained in the immunoSEQ output, filtering matching that applied to full-length reads could not be performed. Sequences were annotated with PyIR, a Python wrapper for IgBLAST v1.9, using IMGT germline references to assign V/J genes and CDR3. Reads were filtered out if the reads had weak V/J assignments (E-value above 1e-6), no CDR3, stop codons, out-of-frame junctions, or ambiguous translated residues. V3J clonotypes were defined as sequences sharing the same inferred V gene, J gene, and CDR3 amino acid sequence. Percentage overlap between repertoires was calculated by dividing the number of shared unique clonotypes by the size of the smaller repertoire. Richness of each repertoire was evaluated using RTK rarefaction, the Chao1 estimator, and Recon v2.1 estimates of unobserved clonotypes. What TCRdb holds here is the immuneACCESS table cut down to in-frame rearrangements. Part of the clones is not present; checked against another copy, under half of the missing clones reflect an unresolved V gene, and the others are unexplained. That table furnishes V, J and clone size, whereas the DNA furnished D and trimming. The sample data list fewer than 550,000 clones, and nearly 80% of these were observed just once. The ten biggest clones cover around 13% of the sample.

This entry comes from a study of shared clonotypes between healthy human individuals (TCRdb year 2020). About the study as a whole: A few men and a couple of women, aged 18 to 49 years, made up the cohort. To estimate repertoire size and how much clonotype sharing occurs between individuals, the study deeply sequenced the blood TCR repertoires of 5 or 6 healthy adults. To increase sequencing depth and limit assay-specific biases, TCR repertoire library preparation and sequencing were carried out by different laboratories using diverse techniques. Per donor, leukapheresis produced somewhere between about 0.9 and 9.5 billion PBMCs. The study at large found these results: Sampling was restricted to blood, and TCR repertoires in tissue are likely to differ from TCR repertoires in blood. The small number of donors limited the genetic and exposure-history diversity represented. Pairwise subsampling indicated that sequencing depth was expected to affect the degree of clonotype sharing among donors.

Measured from the cysteine to the phenylalanine, the CDR3 is 14 residues long. Only CDR3 DNA remains: 42 bases, in frame from the first base. V and J are truncated by 0 bases and 3 bases respectively, leaving an intervening sequence of 8 bases. CDR1 and CDR2 are drawn from the germline V gene: MNHEY, SVGAGI. Donors were healthy HIV-negative adults with no recently reported acute infections or vaccinations. Every donor was a Caucasian adult residing in Nashville, Tennessee, USA. For unsorted samples, tens of millions of PBMCs were counted, and genomic DNA was extracted using the QIAamp DNA Blood Mini kit. Blood was collected by leukapheresis, and PBMCs were isolated by Ficoll-Histopaque density gradient centrifugation and then cryopreserved in liquid nitrogen vapor phase.

This chain is built from TRBV6-5 and TRBJ1-1; the D segment cannot be called with confidence. Specimen: PBMCs. This sequence originates from a woman between 40 and 50 years old in good health. Some clones in this sample may be carry-over from other donors' samples. CDR3 sequence: CASSYSGWDTEAFF. The nucleotide sequence reads as follows: TGTGCCAGCAGTTACTCGGGATGGGACACTGAAGCTTTCTTT.